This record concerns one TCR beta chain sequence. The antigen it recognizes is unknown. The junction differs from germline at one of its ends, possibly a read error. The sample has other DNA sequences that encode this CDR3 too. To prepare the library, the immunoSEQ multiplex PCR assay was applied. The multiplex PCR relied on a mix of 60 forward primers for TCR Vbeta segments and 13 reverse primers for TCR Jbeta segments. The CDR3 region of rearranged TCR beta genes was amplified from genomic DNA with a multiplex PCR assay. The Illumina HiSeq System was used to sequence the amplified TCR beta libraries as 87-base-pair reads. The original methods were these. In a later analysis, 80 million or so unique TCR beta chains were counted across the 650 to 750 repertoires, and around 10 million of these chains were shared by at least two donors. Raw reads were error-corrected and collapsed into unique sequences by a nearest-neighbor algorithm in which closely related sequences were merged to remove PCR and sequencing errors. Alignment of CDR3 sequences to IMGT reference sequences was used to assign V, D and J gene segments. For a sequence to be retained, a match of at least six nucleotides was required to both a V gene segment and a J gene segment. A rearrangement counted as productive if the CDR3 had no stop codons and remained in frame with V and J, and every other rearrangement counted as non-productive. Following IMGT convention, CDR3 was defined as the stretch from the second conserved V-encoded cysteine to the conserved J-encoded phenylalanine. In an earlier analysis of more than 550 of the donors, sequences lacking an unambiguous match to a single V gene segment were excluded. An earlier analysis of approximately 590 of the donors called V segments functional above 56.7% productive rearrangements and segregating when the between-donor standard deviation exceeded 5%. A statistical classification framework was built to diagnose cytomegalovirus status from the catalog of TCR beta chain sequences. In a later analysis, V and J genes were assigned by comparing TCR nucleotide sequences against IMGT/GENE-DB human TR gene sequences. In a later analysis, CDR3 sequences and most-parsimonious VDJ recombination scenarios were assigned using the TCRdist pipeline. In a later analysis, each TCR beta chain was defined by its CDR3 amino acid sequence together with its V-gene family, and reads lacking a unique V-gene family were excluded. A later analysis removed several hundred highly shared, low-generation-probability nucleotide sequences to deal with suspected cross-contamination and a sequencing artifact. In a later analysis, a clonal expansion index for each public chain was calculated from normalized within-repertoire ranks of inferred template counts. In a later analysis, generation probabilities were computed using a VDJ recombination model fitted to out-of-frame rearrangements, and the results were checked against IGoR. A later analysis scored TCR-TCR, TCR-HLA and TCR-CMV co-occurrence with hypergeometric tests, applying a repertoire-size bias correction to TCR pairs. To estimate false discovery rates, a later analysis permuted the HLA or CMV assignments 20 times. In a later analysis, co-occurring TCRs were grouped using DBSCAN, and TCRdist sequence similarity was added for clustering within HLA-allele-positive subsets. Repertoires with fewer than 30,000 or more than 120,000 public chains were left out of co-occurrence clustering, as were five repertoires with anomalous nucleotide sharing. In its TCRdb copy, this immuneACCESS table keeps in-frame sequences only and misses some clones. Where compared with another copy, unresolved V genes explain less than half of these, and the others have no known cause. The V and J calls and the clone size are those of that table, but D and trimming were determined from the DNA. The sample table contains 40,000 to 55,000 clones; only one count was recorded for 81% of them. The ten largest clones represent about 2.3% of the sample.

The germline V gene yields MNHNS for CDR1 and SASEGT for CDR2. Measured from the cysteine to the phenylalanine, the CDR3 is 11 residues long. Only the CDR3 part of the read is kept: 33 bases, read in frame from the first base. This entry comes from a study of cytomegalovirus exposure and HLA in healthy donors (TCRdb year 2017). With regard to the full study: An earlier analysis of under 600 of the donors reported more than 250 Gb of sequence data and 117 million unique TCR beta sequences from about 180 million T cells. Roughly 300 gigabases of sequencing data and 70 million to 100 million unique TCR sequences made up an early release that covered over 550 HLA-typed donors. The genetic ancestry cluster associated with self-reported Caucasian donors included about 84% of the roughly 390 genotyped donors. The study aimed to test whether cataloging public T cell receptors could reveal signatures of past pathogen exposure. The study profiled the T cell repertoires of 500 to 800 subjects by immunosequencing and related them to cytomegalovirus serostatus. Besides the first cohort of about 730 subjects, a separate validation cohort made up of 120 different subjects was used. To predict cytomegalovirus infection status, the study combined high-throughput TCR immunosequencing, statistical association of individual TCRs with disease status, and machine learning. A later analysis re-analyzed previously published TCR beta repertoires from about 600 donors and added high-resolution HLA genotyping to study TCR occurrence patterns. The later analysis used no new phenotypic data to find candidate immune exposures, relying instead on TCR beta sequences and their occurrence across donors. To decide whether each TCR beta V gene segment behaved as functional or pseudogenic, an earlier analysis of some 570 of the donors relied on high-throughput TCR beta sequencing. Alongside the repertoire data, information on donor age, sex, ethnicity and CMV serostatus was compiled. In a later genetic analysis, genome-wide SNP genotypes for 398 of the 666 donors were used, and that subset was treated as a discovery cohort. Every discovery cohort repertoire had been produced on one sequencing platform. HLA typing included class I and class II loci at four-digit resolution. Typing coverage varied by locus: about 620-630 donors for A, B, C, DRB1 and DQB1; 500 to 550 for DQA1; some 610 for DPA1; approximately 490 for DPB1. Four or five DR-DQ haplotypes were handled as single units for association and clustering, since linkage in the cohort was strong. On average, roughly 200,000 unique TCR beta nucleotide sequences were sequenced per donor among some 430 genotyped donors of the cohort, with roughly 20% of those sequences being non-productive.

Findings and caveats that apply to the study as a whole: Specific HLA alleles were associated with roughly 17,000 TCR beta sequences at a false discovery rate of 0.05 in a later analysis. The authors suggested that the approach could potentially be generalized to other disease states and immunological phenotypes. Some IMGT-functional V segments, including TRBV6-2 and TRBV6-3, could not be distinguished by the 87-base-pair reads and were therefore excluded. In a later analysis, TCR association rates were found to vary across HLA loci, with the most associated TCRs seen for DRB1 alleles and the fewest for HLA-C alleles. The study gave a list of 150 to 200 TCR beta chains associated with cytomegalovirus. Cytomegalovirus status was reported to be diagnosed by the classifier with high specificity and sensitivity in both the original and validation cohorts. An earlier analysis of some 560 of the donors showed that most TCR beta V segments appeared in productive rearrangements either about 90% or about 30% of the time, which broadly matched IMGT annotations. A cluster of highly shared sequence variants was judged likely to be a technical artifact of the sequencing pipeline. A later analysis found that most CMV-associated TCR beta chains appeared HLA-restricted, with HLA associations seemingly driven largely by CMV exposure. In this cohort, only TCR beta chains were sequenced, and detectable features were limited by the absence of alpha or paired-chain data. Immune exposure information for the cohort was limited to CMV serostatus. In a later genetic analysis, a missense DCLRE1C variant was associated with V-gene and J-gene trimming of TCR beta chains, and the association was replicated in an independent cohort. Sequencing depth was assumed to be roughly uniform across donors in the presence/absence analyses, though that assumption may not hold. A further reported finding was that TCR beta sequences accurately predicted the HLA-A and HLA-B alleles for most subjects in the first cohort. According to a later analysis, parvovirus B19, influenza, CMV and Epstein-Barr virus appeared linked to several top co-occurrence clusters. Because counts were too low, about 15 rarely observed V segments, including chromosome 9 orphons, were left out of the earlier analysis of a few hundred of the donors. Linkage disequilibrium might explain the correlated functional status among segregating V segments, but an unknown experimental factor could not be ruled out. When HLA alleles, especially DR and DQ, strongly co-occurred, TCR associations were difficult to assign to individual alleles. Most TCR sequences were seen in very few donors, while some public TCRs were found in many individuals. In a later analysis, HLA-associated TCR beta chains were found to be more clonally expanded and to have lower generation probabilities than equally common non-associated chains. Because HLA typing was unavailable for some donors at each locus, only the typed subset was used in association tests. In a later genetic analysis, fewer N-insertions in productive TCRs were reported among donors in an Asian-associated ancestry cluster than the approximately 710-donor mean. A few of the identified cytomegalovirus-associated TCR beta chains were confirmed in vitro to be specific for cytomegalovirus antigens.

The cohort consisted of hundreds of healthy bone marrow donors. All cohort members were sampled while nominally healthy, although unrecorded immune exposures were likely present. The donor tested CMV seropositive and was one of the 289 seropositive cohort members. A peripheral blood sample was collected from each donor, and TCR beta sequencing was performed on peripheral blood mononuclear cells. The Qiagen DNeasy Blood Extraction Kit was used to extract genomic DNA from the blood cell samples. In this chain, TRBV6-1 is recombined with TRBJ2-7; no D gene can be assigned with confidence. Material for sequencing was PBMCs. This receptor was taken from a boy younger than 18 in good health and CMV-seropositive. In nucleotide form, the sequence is TGTGCCAGCAGTGAGTACTACGAGCAGTATTTC. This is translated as CASSEYYEQYF.